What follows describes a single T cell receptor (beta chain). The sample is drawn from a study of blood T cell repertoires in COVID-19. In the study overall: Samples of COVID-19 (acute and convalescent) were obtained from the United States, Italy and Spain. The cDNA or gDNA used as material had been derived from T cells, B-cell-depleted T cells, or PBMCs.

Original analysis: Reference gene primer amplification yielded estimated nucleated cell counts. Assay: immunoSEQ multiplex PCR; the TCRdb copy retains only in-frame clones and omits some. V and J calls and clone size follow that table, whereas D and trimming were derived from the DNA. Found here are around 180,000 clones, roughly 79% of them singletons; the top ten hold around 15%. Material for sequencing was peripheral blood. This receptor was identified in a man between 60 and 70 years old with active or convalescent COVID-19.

This CDR3 reads CASSPGLAGASSTGELFF. CDR3 DNA: TGTGCCAGCAGTCCGGGACTAGCGGGAGCCTCGAGCACCGGGGAGCTGTTTTTT. The chain links TRBV28 to TRBJ2-2, with 14 bases matching TRBD2. This CDR3 has 18 amino acids. Losses at the gene ends were 5 bases for V and 4 bases for J; bases not matched to a gene: 9. Germline assignment: CDR1 MDHEN and CDR2 SYDVKM.